This paragraph reports one T cell receptor (beta chain). Original data processing: Estimates of nucleated cell counts were drawn from the amplification of reference gene primers. The assay was immunoSEQ multiplex PCR, and TCRdb's table has in-frame clones only and misses some. That table is the source of V, J and clone size, and D and trimming were worked out from the DNA. Of 70,000 or so clones listed, approximately 80% were seen once; the top ten hold 15%. Enrolled during active infection, Seattle patients were then followed longitudinally. The data are from a study of blood T cell repertoires in COVID-19. For the study at large: T cells, B-cell-depleted T cells, or PBMCs provided the cDNA or gDNA that served as material.

Sequencing was performed on peripheral blood. The TCR sequence derives from a man in his fifties or sixties with COVID-19, enrolled during active disease.

CDR3 region: CASGRGHHTGELFF. CDR3 nucleotides: TGTGCCAGCGGACGGGGACACCACACCGGGGAGCTGTTTTTT. This chain links TRBV27 with TRBJ2-2, with D maybe TRBD1 (6 bases). The CDR3 consists of 14 residues. Germline V gene lookup returns CDR1 MNHEY and CDR2 SMNVEV (reference sequence). Trimming removed 8 bases from V and 3 bases from J, with 13 bases in between.